Detailed here is one T cell receptor (beta chain). These data are taken from a study of blood T cell repertoires in COVID-19. CDR3 length: 19 residues. The germline V gene encodes CDR1 KGHDR and CDR2 SFDVKD. V lost 5 bases and J 0 bases, leaving 25 bases between the germline ends. Generated by immunoSEQ multiplex PCR, the TCRdb table keeps only in-frame clones and is missing some. The repertoire includes hundreds of thousands of clones, roughly 90% of them detected once, and about 6.3% sits in the top ten. This sequence joins TRBV24-1 and TRBJ2-7, with D perhaps matching TRBD2 (5 bases). The specimen sequenced was peripheral blood. This TCR was recovered from a man aged 60-69 years who had recovered from COVID-19. In DNA, the CDR3 is TGTGCCACCAGTGCCTCGGCGGACTCGCCTTGGTCTAGCTCCTACGAGCAGTACTTC. Translated: CATSASADSPWSSSYEQYF.